A single sample gave rise to the 15 T cell receptor beta chains below, sequenced in a study of T cell responses to AZD1222 COVID-19 vaccine. Generated by immunoSEQ multiplex PCR, the TCRdb table keeps only in-frame clones and is missing some. The sample has about 110,000 clones, about 88% seen once; the top ten hold around 1.6%. The material sequenced was peripheral blood, taken on day 0 of AZD1222 vaccination. The receptor set was obtained from an adult in good health.

This clone was seen once. V usage is TRBV14 and J usage is TRBJ1-1; D is unresolved. Germline lookup yields CDR1 SGHDN and CDR2 FVKESK. The CDR3 is 13 amino acids. V lost 4 bases, J lost 1 base, and 7 bases lay in between. CDR3 region: CASSLTGNTEAFF. CDR3 DNA sequence: TGTGCCAGCAGCCTCACCGGGAACACTGAAGCTTTCTTT.

The V call is TRBV5-4, the J call TRBJ2-7; 9 bases map to TRBD1. This CDR3 has 12 residues. The germline CDR1 and CDR2 sequences are SGHNT and YYREEE (reference sequence). The junction had 1 base not matched to a gene; V was cut back by 4 bases and J by 5 bases. The CDR3: CASSRDRDEQYF. In DNA form, the CDR3 reads TGTGCCAGCAGCCGGGACAGGGACGAGCAGTACTTC.

The chain has TRBV6-5 and TRBJ1-2; 10 nucleotides match TRBD1. Per germline, CDR1 MNHEY and CDR2 SVGAGI. The CDR3 has 15 amino acids. The V gene end was trimmed by 0 bases and the J gene end by 2 bases; junction bases not matched to a gene: 0. CDR3 nucleotide sequence: TGTGCCAGCAGTTACTCGGGACAGGGGAACTATGGCTACACCTTC. It yields the protein CASSYSGQGNYGYTF.

In DNA form, the CDR3 reads TGTGCCAGTAGTGCACAAACAGGGGGCGCTGGGGCCAACGTCCTGACTTTC. It specifies CASSAQTGGAGANVLTF. This chain uses TRBV19 with TRBJ2-6, with 9 bases that match TRBD1. The V segment lost 5 bases and the J segment 2 bases; nucleotides outside the gene matches: 7. CDR3 length: 17 amino acids. Germline V lookup: CDR1 LNHDA, CDR2 SQIVND (reference sequence).

This clone was seen a handful of times. This sequence joins TRBV12-3 or TRBV12-4 and TRBJ1-5; no firm D call. This CDR3 is built from 13 residues. Trimming removed 8 bases from V and 6 bases from J, with 14 bases in between. In DNA, the CDR3 is TGTGCCAGCTCCTCCGAGAGGTTTCAGCCCCAGCATTTT. Encoded protein: CASSSERFQPQHF.

The chain joins TRBV25-1 to TRBJ1-2; 7 bases agree with TRBD1. Germline lookup yields CDR1 MGHDK and CDR2 SYGVNS. The CDR3 spans 12 residues. V was clipped by 8 bases and J by 2 bases; unmatched bases: 2. CDR3 DNA sequence: TGTGCCAGCGAGACAGGGAACTATGGCTACACCTTC. Protein product: CASETGNYGYTF.

CDR3 sequence (DNA): TGTGCCAGCAGGCCGAGGGGCCCTAACTATGGCTACACCTTC. This codes for CASRPRGPNYGYTF. V gene TRBV25-1 combines with J gene TRBJ1-2; tentatively, D is TRBD1 (5 bases). The V end lost 6 bases, the J end lost 0 bases, and 11 bases lay between the germline ends. This CDR3 contains 14 residues. Germline values: CDR1 MGHDK, CDR2 SYGVNS.

This clone came up once. The chain combines TRBV5-1 with TRBJ2-5; the match to TRBD1 covers 10 bases. Germline V CDR1 and CDR2: SGHRS, YFSETQ. Trimming removed 4 bases from V and 3 bases from J; junction bases left unmatched: 3. The CDR3 covers 14 residues. CDR3: CASSMGQGKETQYF. The DNA for the CDR3 is TGCGCCAGCAGCATGGGACAGGGGAAAGAGACCCAGTACTTC. The complete variable domain, with remaining parts taken from reference TRBV5-1 and TRBJ2-5, reads KAGVTQTPRYLIKTRGQQVTLSCSPISGHRSVSWYQQTPGQGLQFLFEYFSETQRNKGNFPGRFSGRQFSNSRSEMNVSTLELGDSALYLCASSMGQGKETQYFGPGTRLLVL.

The chain employs TRBV28 and TRBJ2-3; 7 bases agree with TRBD1. CDR1 is MDHEN, CDR2 SYDVKM, per germline. V shed 6 bases and J 11 bases; nucleotides not matched to a gene: 5. The CDR3 totals 11 residues. CDR3 coding DNA: TGTGCCAGCAGCCCTAGACAGGGGCAGTATTTT. Amino acids: CASSPRQGQYF.

This sequence joins TRBV27 and TRBJ1-1; the D gene is possibly TRBD1 (5 bases). This CDR3 contains 16 residues. Germline V gene sequence: CDR1 MNHEY, CDR2 SMNVEV (reference sequence). The V end lost 3 bases, the J end lost 4 bases, and 18 bases lay between the germline ends. CDR3: CASSFVAGGVGTEAFF. For the CDR3, the DNA is TGTGCCAGCAGTTTTGTGGCTGGAGGGGTCGGCACTGAAGCTTTCTTT.

V is TRBV4-1 and J is TRBJ1-2; 11 positions match TRBD1. The trim removed 0 bases at V and 2 bases at J, leaving 8 bases unmatched. Per the germline V gene, CDR1 is MGHRA and CDR2 is YSYEKL. CDR3 length: 18 amino acids. CDR3 loop: CASSQDRTGGASNYGYTF. The CDR3 DNA sequence: TGCGCCAGCAGCCAAGATAGGACAGGGGGCGCGTCCAACTATGGCTACACCTTC.

The chain has TRBV9 and TRBJ2-2, with D perhaps matching TRBD2 (5 bases). Germline CDR1 SGDLS, CDR2 YYNGEE. This CDR3 comprises 15 residues. V lost 1 base to trimming and J lost 7 bases, with 14 bases between them. DNA of the CDR3: TGTGCCAGCAGCGTATGGCGGGCCGGTGGCGGGGAGCTGTTTTTT. This gives the protein CASSVWRAGGGELFF.

CDR3 nucleotide sequence: TGTGCCAGCAGCCAAACCCTGCAGGAGCGGAGACCCACAGATACGCAGTATTTT. It is translated as CASSQTLQERRPTDTQYF. The V call is TRBV3-1 (or the pseudogene TRBV3-2), the J call TRBJ2-3; the D gene is possibly TRBD2 (5 bases). The V and J ends lost 2 bases and 2 bases respectively, with 20 bases between them. Per the germline V gene, CDR1 is LGHDT and CDR2 is YNNKEL (reference sequence). The CDR3 spans 18 residues.

V gene TRBV6-5 combines with J gene TRBJ2-2; TRBD1 agrees at 9 bases. Losses at the gene ends were 5 bases for V and 6 bases for J; bases not matched to a gene: 7. Germline V gives CDR1 MNHEY, CDR2 SVGAGI. The CDR3 spans 15 residues. The CDR3 sequence is CASSMGQGLAGELFF. The CDR3 coding sequence is TGTGCCAGCAGTATGGGACAGGGATTGGCCGGGGAGCTGTTTTTT.

This chain uses TRBV15 with TRBJ2-7; D is ambiguous. The CDR3 extends over 15 amino acids. V lost 0 bases and J 1 base, leaving 10 bases between the germline ends. Per the germline V gene, CDR1 is LNHNV and CDR2 is YYDKDF (reference sequence). The CDR3 reads CATSRDGYGSYEQYF. CDR3 sequence (DNA): TGTGCCACCAGCAGAGATGGGTACGGTTCCTACGAGCAGTACTTC.